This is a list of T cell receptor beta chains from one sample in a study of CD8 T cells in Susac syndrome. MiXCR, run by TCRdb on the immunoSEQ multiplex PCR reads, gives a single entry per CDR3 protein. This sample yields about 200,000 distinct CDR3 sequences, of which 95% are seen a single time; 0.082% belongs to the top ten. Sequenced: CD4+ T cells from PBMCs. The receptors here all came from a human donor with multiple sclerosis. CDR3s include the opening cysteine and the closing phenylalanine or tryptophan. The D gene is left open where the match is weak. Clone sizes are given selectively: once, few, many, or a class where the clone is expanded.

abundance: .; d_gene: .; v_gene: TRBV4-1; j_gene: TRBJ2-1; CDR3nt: TGCGCCAGCAGCTATATTTACCGGGACTCCTACAATGAGCAGTTCTTC; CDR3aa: CASSYIYRDSYNEQFF
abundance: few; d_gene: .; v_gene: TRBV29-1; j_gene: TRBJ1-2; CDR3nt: TGCAGTGTCGAGCCAGGCTATGGCTACACCTTC; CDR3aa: CSVEPGYGYTF
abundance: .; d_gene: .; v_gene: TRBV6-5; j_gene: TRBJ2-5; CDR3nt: TGTGCCAGCAGGCCCGGGACGCGGGAGACCCAGTACTTC; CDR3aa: CASRPGTRETQYF
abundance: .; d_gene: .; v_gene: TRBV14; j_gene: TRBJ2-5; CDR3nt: TGTGCCAGCAGCCCCCAGGGAACGGAGACCCAGTACTTC; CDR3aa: CASSPQGTETQYF
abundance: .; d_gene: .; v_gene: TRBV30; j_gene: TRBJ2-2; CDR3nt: TGTGCCTGGAGTCGGTCCTCGAACACCGGGGAGCTGTTTTTT; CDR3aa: CAWSRSSNTGELFF
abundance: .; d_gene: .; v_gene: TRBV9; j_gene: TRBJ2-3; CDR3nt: TGTGCCAGCAGCCTGCACACCCTATTAACAGATACGCAGTATTTT; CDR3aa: CASSLHTLLTDTQYF
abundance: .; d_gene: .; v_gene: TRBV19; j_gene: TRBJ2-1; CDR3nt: TGTGCCAGTAGTATAGTGAGAGAGGATGAGCAGTTCTTC; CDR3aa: CASSIVREDEQFF
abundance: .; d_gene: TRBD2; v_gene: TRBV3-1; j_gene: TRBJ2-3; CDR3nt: TGTGCCAGCAGCCAAGATCGGCTAGCGGGGGGCATGGATACGCAGTATTTT; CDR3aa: CASSQDRLAGGMDTQYF
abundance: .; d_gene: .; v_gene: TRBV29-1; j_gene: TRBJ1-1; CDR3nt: TGCAGCGTTGAGCCAGGTCCAAACACTGAAGCTTTCTTT; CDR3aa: CSVEPGPNTEAFF
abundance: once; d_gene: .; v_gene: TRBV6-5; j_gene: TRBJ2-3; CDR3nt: TGTGCCAGCAGCAACGGGAGACATTCCACAGATACGCAGTATTTT; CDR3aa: CASSNGRHSTDTQYF
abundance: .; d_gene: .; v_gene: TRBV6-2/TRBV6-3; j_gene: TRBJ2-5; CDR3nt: TGTGCCAGCAGTTACGTGGGCCACCAAGAGACCCAGTACTTC; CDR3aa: CASSYVGHQETQYF
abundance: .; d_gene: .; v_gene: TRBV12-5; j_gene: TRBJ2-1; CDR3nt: TGTGCTAGTGGTCTAACGGGGGGCCACGGCAATGAGCAGTTCTTC; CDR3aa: CASGLTGGHGNEQFF
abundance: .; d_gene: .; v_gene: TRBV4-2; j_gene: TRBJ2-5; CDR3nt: TGTGCCAGCAGCCCTGGTTCCGGGGCCTTAGAAGAGACCCAGTACTTC; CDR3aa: CASSPGSGALEETQYF
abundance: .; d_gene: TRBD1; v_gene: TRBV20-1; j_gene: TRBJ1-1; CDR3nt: TGCAGTGCCCAATATAGGAGACAGGGGGCGGGCACTGAAGCTTTCTTT; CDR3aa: CSAQYRRQGAGTEAFF
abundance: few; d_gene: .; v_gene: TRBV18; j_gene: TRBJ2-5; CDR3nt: TGTGCCAGCTCCCGAGACTTGCAAGAGACCCAGTACTTC; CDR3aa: CASSRDLQETQYF
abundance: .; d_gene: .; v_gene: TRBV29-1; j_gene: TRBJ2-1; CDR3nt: TGCAGCGTTGTGGGGTCAGCACAGGGGTTCTTC; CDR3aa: CSVVGSAQGFF
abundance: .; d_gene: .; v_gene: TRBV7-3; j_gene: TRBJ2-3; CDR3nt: TGTGCCAGCAGCTTGCTGGGAGAATCTAGCACAGATACGCAGTATTTT; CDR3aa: CASSLLGESSTDTQYF
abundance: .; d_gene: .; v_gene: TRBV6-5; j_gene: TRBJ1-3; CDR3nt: TGTGCCAGCAGTTACTGGGGCCCAAACTCTGGAAACACCATATATTTT; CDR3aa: CASSYWGPNSGNTIYF
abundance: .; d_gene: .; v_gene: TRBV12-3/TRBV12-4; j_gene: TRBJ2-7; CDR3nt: TGTGCCAGCAGTTTACAGGAATTAAGTGGCGAGCAGTACTTC; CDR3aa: CASSLQELSGEQYF
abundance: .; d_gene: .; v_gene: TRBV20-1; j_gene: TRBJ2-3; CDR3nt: TGCAGTGTATGGGGGGAGGGGGCGCCACCAGGCACAGATACGCAGTATTTT; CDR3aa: CSVWGEGAPPGTDTQYF
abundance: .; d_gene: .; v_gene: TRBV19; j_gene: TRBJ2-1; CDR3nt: TGTGCCAGTAGTATACGGGGGGCCAGCTCCTACAATGAGCAGTTCTTC; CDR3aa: CASSIRGASSYNEQFF
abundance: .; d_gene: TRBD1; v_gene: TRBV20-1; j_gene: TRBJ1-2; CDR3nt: TGCAGTGCTAGTCCAGGGGGGTACTATGGCTACACCTTC; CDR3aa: CSASPGGYYGYTF
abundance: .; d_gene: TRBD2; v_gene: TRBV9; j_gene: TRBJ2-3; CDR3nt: TGTGCCAGCAGCCTAGCCCCTGGCGGGGGGTTAGGAGATACGCAGTATTTT; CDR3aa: CASSLAPGGGLGDTQYF
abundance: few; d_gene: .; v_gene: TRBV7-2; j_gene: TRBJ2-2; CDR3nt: TGTGCCAGCAGCTTAGAAGTCGGGGAGCTGTTTTTT; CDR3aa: CASSLEVGELFF
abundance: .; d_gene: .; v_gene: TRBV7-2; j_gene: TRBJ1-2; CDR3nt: TGTGCCAGCAGCTTGGGGCTTACACCTAGGGACACCTTC; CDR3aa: CASSLGLTPRDTF